This T cell receptor (beta chain) was documented in a study of T cell responses to AZD1222 COVID-19 vaccine. Across the whole study: Second-dose timings of about 4 or about 12 weeks were pooled.

Generated by immunoSEQ multiplex PCR, the TCRdb table keeps only in-frame clones and is missing some. The sample carries roughly 93,000 clones, 70% to 90% recorded once. Of note for this clone: What it recognizes is unknown.

Study results and caveats: Clonal diversity was possibly underestimated; the donors were predominantly white British and more often female. CD4 TCRs associated with vaccination spanned spike, dominating at 160-218 and 743-854. Following two doses of AZD1222, Spike-specific TCR breadth and depth rose.

The CDR3 loop spans 13 amino acids. The germline V and J ends were trimmed by 7 bases and 8 bases, with 14 bases remaining between them. Germline V gene sequence: CDR1 SNHLY, CDR2 FYNNEI. The chain employs TRBV2 and TRBJ1-4; no reliable D call. The sequencing used peripheral blood, collected on day 0 of AZD1222 vaccination. The sequence came from an adult in good health. The CDR3 nucleotides read TGTGCCAGCACTCGGGGAAGGGAAGAAAAACTGTTTTTT. This gives the protein CASTRGREEKLFF.